The subject of this entry is one T cell receptor (beta chain). Its specificity is not known. The sample is drawn from a study of post-analysis software for immune sequencing data. General study results and limits: Five or six TRBV segments appeared more often in patients than in controls, and TRBV5-6, TRBV5-1 and TRBV20-1 were among these.

cDNA libraries for TCR beta contained unique molecular identifiers. A single record per CDR3 protein comes from TCRdb applying MiXCR to the PCR reads. The data contain roughly 870,000 distinct CDR3 sequences, approximately 57% of them singletons. CDR1 is SGHTA, CDR2 FQGTGA, per germline. Trimming took 4 bases from V and 6 from J; bases not matched to a gene: 4. The CDR3 has 13 residues. The sequence derives from a girl aged 5 to 17 with multiple sclerosis. This chain joins TRBV7-3 and TRBJ2-3; TRBD2 agrees at 7 bases. Sample: blood. CDR3 in amino acids: CASSWGGVDTQYF. CDR3 nucleotides: TGTGCCAGCAGCTGGGGGGGAGTGGATACGCAGTATTTT.